The 9 T cell receptor beta chains below were found in one sample sequenced in a study of CD8 T cells in ankylosing spondylitis. TCRdb called the 5' RACE reads again in MiXCR, with one record for every CDR3 protein. Among roughly 230,000 distinct CDR3 sequences, about a sixth were seen once, and the ten largest hold under 40%. The source material was blood, either unsorted or a sorted T cell fraction (not recorded which). The receptors derive from a male donor with ankylosing spondylitis or in good health (not recorded which).

There are a few counts of this clonotype. The chain employs TRBV20-1 and TRBJ1-1, with a tentative D call TRBD1 (6 bases). Trimming shortened V by 6 bases and J by 0 bases, and 11 bases separated the two germline ends. CDR3 length: 13 amino acids. The V gene's germline CDR1 is DFQATT and CDR2 SNEGSKA (reference sequence). As DNA, the CDR3 is TGCAGTGCGATAGACAGGATGAACACTGAAGCTTTCTTT. The encoded protein is CSAIDRMNTEAFF.

The table lists this clonotype with many counts. The chain carries TRBV15 and TRBJ2-1, with D possibly matching TRBD1 (5 bases). Germline V lookup: CDR1 LNHNV, CDR2 YYDKDF (reference sequence). With 0 bases removed from V and 11 bases from J, the gap between germline ends came to 14 bases. This CDR3 is built from 14 residues. CDR3 loop: CATSRDPGSLQQFF. CDR3 DNA: TGTGCCACCAGCAGAGATCCAGGGTCGCTCCAGCAGTTCTTC.

This clonotype was counted only a few times. The rearrangement links TRBV27 to TRBJ2-7, with a weak D call TRBD2 (6 bases). This CDR3 region has 15 residues. Germline CDR1 reads MNHEY; CDR2 reads SMNVEV (reference sequence). V was clipped by 0 bases and J by 3 bases, with 12 bases between them. In DNA form, the CDR3 reads TGTGCCAGCAGTTTATCTAGGGACTCACGCTACGAGCAGTACTTC. This encodes CASSLSRDSRYEQYF.

The V and J genes are TRBV10-2 and TRBJ2-3, with 10 bases aligning to TRBD2. V lost 5 bases and J lost 4; bases outside the gene matches: 6. In germline, CDR1 is WSHSY, CDR2 SAAADI. CDR3 length: 15 amino acids. CDR3 sequence reads: CASSTAGGPPDTQYF. CDR3 DNA: TGCGCCAGCAGTACAGCGGGAGGGCCCCCAGATACGCAGTATTTT.

This clonotype was counted only a few times. The chain has TRBV7-6 and TRBJ2-2; D unresolved. CDR1 SGHVS and CDR2 FNYEAQ come from the germline V gene. This CDR3 spans 15 amino acids. Trimming left V 5 bases short and J 5 bases short, with 15 bases between. CDR3 amino acids: CASSDLVESTGELFF. CDR3 sequence (DNA): TGTGCCAGCAGCGACCTTGTCGAGTCTACCGGGGAGCTGTTTTTT.

The chain employs TRBV4-2 and TRBJ1-2; 10 bases agree with TRBD1. This CDR3 contains 15 residues. The J segment lost 3 bases and the V segment lost 4 bases, leaving 5 bases of the junction unmatched. Germline CDR1 LGHNA, CDR2 YNFKEQ. The CDR3 nucleotides read TGTGCCAGCAGCCCGACAGGGGGCGAAGACTATGGCTACACCTTC. It codes for CASSPTGGEDYGYTF.

This clonotype has a count of ten or more. The chain has TRBV27 and TRBJ2-3; 10 nucleotides agree with TRBD1. CDR1 and CDR2 from the germline V gene are MNHEY and SMNVEV (reference sequence). Trimming took 5 bases from V and 0 from J; bases not matched to a gene: 8. The CDR3 is 17 amino acids. The chain's CDR3 is CASSPTGTGASTDTQYF. The CDR3 DNA reads as TGTGCCAGCAGTCCGACCGGGACAGGGGCGAGCACAGATACGCAGTATTTT.

DNA for the CDR3: TGCAGTGCTAGGGGCCAGGGAACCTACGAGCAGTACTTC. Encoded protein: CSARGQGTYEQYF. The rearrangement uses TRBV20-1 and TRBJ2-7, with TRBD1 as a possible D gene (5 bases). Trimming removed 3 bases from V and 2 bases from J, with 11 bases in between. CDR1 and CDR2 (germline): DFQATT, SNEGSKA (reference sequence). This CDR3 is 13 amino acids long.

The table lists this clonotype with many counts. V gene TRBV7-9 combines with J gene TRBJ2-1, with D hard to call. The CDR3 totals 13 residues. Trimming pared 1 base from V and 3 bases from J, leaving 4 bases between. Germline V CDR1 and CDR2: SEHNR, FQNEAQ (reference sequence). The CDR3 DNA sequence: TGTGCCAGCAGCTTAGTTGTCTACAATGAGCAGTTCTTC. It is translated as CASSLVVYNEQFF.